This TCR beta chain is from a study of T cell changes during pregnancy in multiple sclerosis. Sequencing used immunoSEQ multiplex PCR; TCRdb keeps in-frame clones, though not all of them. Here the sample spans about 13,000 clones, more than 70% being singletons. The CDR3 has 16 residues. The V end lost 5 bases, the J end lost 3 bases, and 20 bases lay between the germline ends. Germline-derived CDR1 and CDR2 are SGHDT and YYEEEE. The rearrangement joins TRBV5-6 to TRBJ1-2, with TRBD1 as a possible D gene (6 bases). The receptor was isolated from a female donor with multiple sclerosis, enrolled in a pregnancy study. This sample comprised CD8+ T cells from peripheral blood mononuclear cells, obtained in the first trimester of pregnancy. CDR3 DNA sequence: TGTGCCAGCAGAAGGACAGAGCACGTAGACTACTATGGCTACACCTTC. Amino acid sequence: CASRRTEHVDYYGYTF.